One and the same sample provided the 20 T cell receptor beta chains below, sequenced in a study of early T cells in non-severe SARS-CoV-2 infection. Each CDR3 protein is one row after TCRdb ran MiXCR on the 5' RACE reads. The sample consists of more than 55,000 distinct CDR3 sequences, about 13% of them appearing once. This specimen consisted of whole blood, obtained at baseline. These receptors all come from an adult who was a healthcare worker with PCR-confirmed SARS-CoV-2 infection or an uninfected control (not recorded which).

This clonotype has more than one count but fewer than ten. This chain uses TRBV6-5 with TRBJ1-6; D is undetermined. The CDR3 sequence is 13 residues long. Trimming took off 5 bases at V and 9 bases at J, with 11 bases between the two ends. CDR1 MNHEY and CDR2 SVGAGI come from the germline V gene. For the CDR3, the DNA is TGTGCCAGCAGTGCTGACCTCGGTTCACCCCTCCACTTT. It encodes CASSADLGSPLHF.

This clonotype has a handful of counts. The rearrangement uses TRBV7-9 and TRBJ1-5; D unresolved. The CDR3 has 14 residues. Between the trimmed V and J ends, which lost 5 bases and 4 bases, there was a span of 12 bases. Germline V CDR1 and CDR2: SEHNR, FQNEAQ (reference sequence). In nucleotides, the CDR3 is TGTGCCAGCAGCCGAGCGGGTCCTAATCAGCCCCAGCATTTT. Its translation: CASSRAGPNQPQHF. The variable domain in full, completed from reference TRBV7-9 and TRBJ1-5, reads DTGVSQNPRHKITKRGQNVTFRCDPISEHNRLYWYRQTLGQGPEFLTYFQNEAQLEKSRLLSDRFSAERPKGSFSTLEIQRTEQGDSAMYLCASSRAGPNQPQHFGDGTRLSIL.

This clonotype was seen at least ten times. The gene calls are TRBV7-8 and TRBJ2-1, with TRBD2 identical over 16 bases. This CDR3 region has 18 residues. The V gene end was trimmed by 4 bases and the J gene end by 2 bases; junction bases not matched to a gene: 5. Germline CDR1 reads SGHVS; CDR2 reads FQNEAQ. CDR3 bases: TGTGCCAGCAGCTCGGGACTAGCGGGAGGGGGCGCCTACAATGAGCAGTTCTTC. Translating it yields CASSSGLAGGGAYNEQFF.

The chain uses TRBV27 and TRBJ2-7, with D possibly matching TRBD1 (5 bases). The germline V gene has CDR1 MNHEY and CDR2 SMNVEV (reference sequence). V was shortened by 7 bases and J by 2 bases, with 15 bases between the two germline ends. The CDR3 runs 14 residues. CDR3 in DNA: TGTGCCAGCACCCGGGCAGGGCCTGCCTACGAGCAGTACTTC. Translating gives CASTRAGPAYEQYF.

The chain joins TRBV15 to TRBJ2-1, with TRBD1 as a possible D gene (5 bases). The CDR3 is made up of 15 amino acids. The germline V gene encodes CDR1 LNHNV and CDR2 YYDKDF (reference sequence). V was trimmed by 0 bases and J by 5 bases, leaving 11 bases between them. The CDR3 sequence is CATSREGEDHNEQFF. The CDR3 bases are TGTGCCACCAGCAGAGAAGGGGAAGACCACAATGAGCAGTTCTTC.

This clonotype occurred many times. The rearrangement links TRBV12-3 or TRBV12-4 to TRBJ2-3, with D possibly TRBD2 on 6 matching bases. The CDR3 spans 16 residues. V was trimmed by 3 bases and J by 1 base, leaving 14 bases between them. The CDR3 coding sequence is TGTGCCAGCAGTTTTTCCGCGGGGAGAGGCACAGATACGCAGTATTTT. Its translation: CASSFSAGRGTDTQYF.

This clonotype has a count of ten or more. The chain recombines TRBV3-1 with TRBJ2-7; D is ambiguous. The CDR3 contains 15 residues. Trimming cost V 0 bases and J 2 bases, with 11 bases left between them. Germline-derived CDR1 and CDR2 are LGHDT and YNNKEL (reference sequence). The CDR3 region has the DNA TGTGCCAGCAGCCAAGACCGGGTCACCCCCTACGAGCAGTACTTC. Translating it yields CASSQDRVTPYEQYF.

This clonotype came up many times. The J gene is TRBJ2-5, the V gene TRBV20-1; 9 bases map to TRBD2. From germline, CDR1 is DFQATT and CDR2 SNEGSKA (reference sequence). CDR3 length equals 18 residues. Trimming cost V 0 bases and J 5 bases; bases outside gene matches: 16. CDR3 residues: CSARDPTGLAGRVETQYF. CDR3 nucleotide sequence: TGCAGTGCTAGAGACCCCACCGGGCTAGCGGGAAGGGTTGAGACCCAGTACTTC.

The chain carries TRBV5-1 and TRBJ2-2, with D perhaps TRBD2 (5 bases). Trimming left V 0 bases short and J 5 bases short, with 5 bases between. Germline loops: CDR1 SGHRS, CDR2 YFSETQ. The CDR3 spans 13 residues. CDR3 nucleotide sequence: TGCGCCAGCAGCTTGGGGAGGACCGGGGAGCTGTTTTTT. This codes for CASSLGRTGELFF.

This clonotype has at least ten counts. The CDR3 DNA follows: TGTGCCAGCAGCCAAGACAGAGGAGAGACCCAGTACTTC. Encoded protein: CASSQDRGETQYF. This rearrangement joins TRBV7-3 to TRBJ2-5, with a tentative D call TRBD1 (5 bases). Germline assignment: CDR1 SGHTA and CDR2 FQGTGA. The CDR3 loop spans 13 amino acids. The germline V and J ends were trimmed by 5 bases and 4 bases, with 11 bases remaining between them.

This clonotype was counted many times. The chain uses TRBV15 and TRBJ2-2; 13 bases fit TRBD2. J was trimmed by 2 bases and V by 2 bases; bases with no gene match: 5. The CDR3 has 18 residues. Germline CDR1 is LNHNV and CDR2 is YYDKDF (reference sequence). The CDR3 DNA reads TGTGCCACCAGCAGACCCGGGGGACTAGCGGGAAACACCGGGGAGCTGTTTTTT. It codes for CATSRPGGLAGNTGELFF.

This clonotype was seen repeatedly, ten times or more. The rearrangement links TRBV19 to TRBJ2-3; D is ambiguous. Germline CDR1 is LNHDA and CDR2 is SQIVND (reference sequence). The CDR3 has 13 amino acids. Trimming pared 10 bases from V and 0 bases from J, leaving 11 bases between. CDR3 nucleotides: TGTGCCACATCACCAACGAGCACAGATACGCAGTATTTT. It translates to CATSPTSTDTQYF.

This clonotype was seen many times. The V and J genes are TRBV20-1 and TRBJ2-1; 7 bases fit TRBD2. This CDR3 is 13 amino acids long. The V and J ends lost 3 bases and 7 bases, in that order; junction bases with no gene match: 6. Germline CDR1 and CDR2: DFQATT and SNEGSKA (reference sequence). This CDR3 reads CSASKLARNEQFF. In DNA, the CDR3 is TGCAGTGCTAGTAAACTAGCGCGGAATGAGCAGTTCTTC.

This rearrangement joins TRBV19 to TRBJ1-5; D might be TRBD1 (5 bases). V was pared by 2 bases and J by 2 bases, with 10 bases between. The CDR3 sequence is 15 residues long. Germline lookup yields CDR1 LNHDA and CDR2 SQIVND (reference sequence). CDR3 amino acids: CASSILGHGNQPQHF. The CDR3 DNA follows: TGTGCCAGTAGTATACTGGGGCATGGCAATCAGCCCCAGCATTTT.

This clonotype was seen more than once but under ten times. The chain links TRBV5-1 to TRBJ2-1; TRBD2 matches at 10 bases. The CDR3 is 13 residues long. J was trimmed by 8 bases and V by 5 bases; bases with no gene match: 4. The germline CDR1 and CDR2 sequences are SGHRS and YFSETQ. CDR3 nucleotides: TGCGCCAGCAGGTCCAGCGGGAGGGATGAGCAGTTCTTC. It encodes CASRSSGRDEQFF.

This clonotype has at least ten counts. The chain recombines TRBV9 with TRBJ2-3; no definite D call. The CDR3 loop spans 12 amino acids. Germline lookup yields CDR1 SGDLS and CDR2 YYNGEE. The V gene lost 3 bases and the J gene lost 5 bases, with 7 bases spanning the gap. CDR3 DNA sequence: TGTGCCAGCAGCGGCGGTGGAGATACGCAGTATTTT. It is translated as CASSGGGDTQYF.

This clonotype has at least ten counts. The V gene is TRBV14, the J gene TRBJ2-5, with D tentatively TRBD1 or TRBD2 (5 bases each). V lost 1 base and J 2 bases, leaving 17 bases between the germline ends. This CDR3 comprises 17 residues. CDR1 is SGHDN, CDR2 FVKESK, per germline. The CDR3 DNA reads as TGTGCCAGCAGCCAAGGAGTCCCCGGGGCTAGTCAAGAGACCCAGTACTTC. The encoded protein is CASSQGVPGASQETQYF.

The chain links TRBV28 to TRBJ1-2; TRBD1 agrees at 8 bases. The J segment lost 4 bases and the V segment lost 1 base, leaving 8 bases of the junction unmatched. The CDR3 totals 16 residues. Germline CDR1 and CDR2: MDHEN and SYDVKM. CDR3 region: CASSLSRQGTGYGYTF. CDR3 nucleotides: TGTGCCAGCAGTTTATCTCGACAGGGGACGGGCTATGGCTACACCTTC.

This clonotype was detected many times. The rearrangement links TRBV19 to TRBJ1-5, with 11 nucleotides matching TRBD1. The CDR3 is 18 residues long. The J segment lost 3 bases and the V segment lost 3 bases, leaving 10 bases of the junction unmatched. In germline, CDR1 is LNHDA, CDR2 SQIVND (reference sequence). DNA for the CDR3: TGTGCCAGTAGTATGTTTCCGGACAGGGGGCCTAACAATCAGCCCCAGCATTTT. Translation: CASSMFPDRGPNNQPQHF.

V is TRBV6-1 and J is TRBJ1-1; D is uncertain. Trimming took 0 bases from V and 8 from J, leaving 7 bases between them. CDR1 and CDR2 (germline): MNHNS, SASEGT. The CDR3 consists of 12 residues. CDR3 nucleotides: TGTGCCAGCAGTGAAGCGCTGGGAGAAGCTTTCTTT. It yields the protein CASSEALGEAFF.